This T cell receptor beta chain was profiled in a study of blood T cell repertoires in COVID-19. On the study more broadly: PBMCs, B-cell-depleted T cells, or T cells were the source of the cDNA or gDNA that made up the material.

In the study's own analysis: Nucleated cell counts were estimated from reference gene primer amplification. Repertoires were generated with immunoSEQ multiplex PCR, while TCRdb's copy carries only in-frame clones and drops some. V, J and clone size derive from that table, while D and trimming were established from the DNA sequence. The sample has 75,000 to 95,000 clones; about 81% are singletons. The sample taken for sequencing was peripheral blood. The origin of this receptor is a human donor in a cohort sampled during active COVID-19.

CDR3 sequence (DNA): TGTGCCAGCTCCAGCGGCGCGTACTCTGGAAACACCATATATTTT. Protein: CASSSGAYSGNTIYF. The chain has TRBV18 and TRBJ1-3; the D is unclear. With 6 bases removed from V and 0 bases from J, the gap between germline ends came to 12 bases. This CDR3 region has 15 residues. Germline CDR1 and CDR2: KGHSH and LQKENI.